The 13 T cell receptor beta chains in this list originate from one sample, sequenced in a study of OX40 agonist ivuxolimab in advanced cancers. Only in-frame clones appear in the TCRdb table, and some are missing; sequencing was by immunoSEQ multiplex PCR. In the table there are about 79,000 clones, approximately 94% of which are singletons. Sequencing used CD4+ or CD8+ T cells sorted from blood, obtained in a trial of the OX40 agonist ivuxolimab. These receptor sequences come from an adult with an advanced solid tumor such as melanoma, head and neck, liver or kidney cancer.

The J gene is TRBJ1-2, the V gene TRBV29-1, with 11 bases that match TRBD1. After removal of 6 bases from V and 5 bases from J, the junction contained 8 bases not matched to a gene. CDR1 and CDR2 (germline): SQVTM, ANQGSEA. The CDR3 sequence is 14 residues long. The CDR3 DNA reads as TGCAGCGTCGGAGGACAGGGGGCCAAGTATGGCTACACCTTC. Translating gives CSVGGQGAKYGYTF.

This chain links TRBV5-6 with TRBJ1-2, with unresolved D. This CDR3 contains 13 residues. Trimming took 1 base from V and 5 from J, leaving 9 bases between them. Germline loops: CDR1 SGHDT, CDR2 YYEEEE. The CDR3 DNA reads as TGTGCCAGCAGCTTGCCCGAGTCTTATGGCTACACCTTC. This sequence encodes CASSLPESYGYTF.

CDR3: CASSPLRNEKLFF. As DNA, the CDR3 is TGTGCCAGCTCACCATTGCGTAATGAAAAACTGTTTTTT. This chain connects TRBV18 to TRBJ1-4, with D uncertain. The germline gives CDR1 KGHSH, CDR2 LQKENI. V was cut by 2 bases and J by 4 bases, with 5 bases left in between. CDR3 length: 13 amino acids.

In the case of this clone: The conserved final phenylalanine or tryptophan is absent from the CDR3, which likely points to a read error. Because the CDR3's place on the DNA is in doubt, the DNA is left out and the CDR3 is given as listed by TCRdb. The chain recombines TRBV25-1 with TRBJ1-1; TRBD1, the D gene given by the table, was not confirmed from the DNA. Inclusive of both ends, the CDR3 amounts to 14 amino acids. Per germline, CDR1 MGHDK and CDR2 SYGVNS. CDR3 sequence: CASIGDRHTTTNTE.

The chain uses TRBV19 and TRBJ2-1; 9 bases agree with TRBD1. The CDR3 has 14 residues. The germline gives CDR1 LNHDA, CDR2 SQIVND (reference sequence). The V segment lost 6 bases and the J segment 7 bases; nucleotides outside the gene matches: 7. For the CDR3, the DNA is TGTGCCAGTAGACCGGGACAGGGTTATAATGAGCAGTTCTTC. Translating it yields CASRPGQGYNEQFF.

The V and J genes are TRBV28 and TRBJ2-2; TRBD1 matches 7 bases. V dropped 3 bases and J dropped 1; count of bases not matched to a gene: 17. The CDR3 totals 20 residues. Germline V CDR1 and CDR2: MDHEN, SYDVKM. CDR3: CASSFRATGTLSLNTGELFF. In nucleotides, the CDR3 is TGTGCCAGCAGTTTTCGGGCGACAGGGACCCTTTCTTTGAACACCGGGGAGCTGTTTTTT. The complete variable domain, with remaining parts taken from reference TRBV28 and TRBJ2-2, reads DVKVTQSSRYLVKRTGEKVFLECVQDMDHENMFWYRQDPGLGLRLIYFSYDVKMKEKGDIPEGYSVSREKKERFSLILESASTNQTSMYLCASSFRATGTLSLNTGELFFGEGSRLTVL.

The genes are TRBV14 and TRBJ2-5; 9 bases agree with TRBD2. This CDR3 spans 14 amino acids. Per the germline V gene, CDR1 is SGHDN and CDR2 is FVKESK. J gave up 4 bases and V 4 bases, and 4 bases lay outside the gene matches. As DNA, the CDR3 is TGTGCCAGCAGCCCCGGACTAGCGCCAGAGACCCAGTACTTC. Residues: CASSPGLAPETQYF.

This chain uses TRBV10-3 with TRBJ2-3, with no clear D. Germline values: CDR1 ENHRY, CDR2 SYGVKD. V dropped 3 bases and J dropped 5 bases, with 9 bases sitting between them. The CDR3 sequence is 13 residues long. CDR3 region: CAISDDSGDTQYF. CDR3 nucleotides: TGTGCCATCAGTGATGACTCAGGAGATACGCAGTATTTT.

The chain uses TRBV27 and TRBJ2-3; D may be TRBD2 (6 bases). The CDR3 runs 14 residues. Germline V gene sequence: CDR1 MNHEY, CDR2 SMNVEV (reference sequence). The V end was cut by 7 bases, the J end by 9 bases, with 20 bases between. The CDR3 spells CASKDSGLSVTQYF. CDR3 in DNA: TGTGCCAGCAAGGATAGCGGCCTGAGCGTAACGCAGTATTTT.

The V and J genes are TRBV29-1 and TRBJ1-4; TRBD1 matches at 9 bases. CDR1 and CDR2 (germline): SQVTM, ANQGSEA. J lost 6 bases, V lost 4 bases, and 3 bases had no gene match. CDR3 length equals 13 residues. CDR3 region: CSVAGTGYEKLFF. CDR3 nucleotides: TGCAGCGTTGCCGGGACAGGGTATGAAAAACTGTTTTTT.

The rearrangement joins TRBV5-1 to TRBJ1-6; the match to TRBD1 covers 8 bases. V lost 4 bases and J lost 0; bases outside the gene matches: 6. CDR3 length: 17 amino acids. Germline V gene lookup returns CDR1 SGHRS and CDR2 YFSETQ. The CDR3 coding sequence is TGCGCCAGCAGCGGAACAGGGGGTAGCTCCTATAATTCACCCCTCCACTTT. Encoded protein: CASSGTGGSSYNSPLHF.

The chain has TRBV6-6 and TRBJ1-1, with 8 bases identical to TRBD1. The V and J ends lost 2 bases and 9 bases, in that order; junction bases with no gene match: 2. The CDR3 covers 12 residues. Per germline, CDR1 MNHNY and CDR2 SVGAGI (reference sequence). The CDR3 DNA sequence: TGTGCCAGCAGTTACGGACAGGGAAAAGCTTTCTTT. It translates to CASSYGQGKAFF.

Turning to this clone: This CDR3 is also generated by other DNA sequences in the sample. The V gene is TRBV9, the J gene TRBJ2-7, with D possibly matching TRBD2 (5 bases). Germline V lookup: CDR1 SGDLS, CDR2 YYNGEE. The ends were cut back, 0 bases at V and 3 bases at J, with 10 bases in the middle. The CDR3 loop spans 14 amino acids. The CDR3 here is CASSVGSGNYEQYF. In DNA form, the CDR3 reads TGTGCCAGCAGCGTAGGTTCGGGGAACTACGAGCAGTACTTC.